The 15 T cell receptor beta chains below come from one sample, sequenced in a study of chemoradiotherapy in HPV16-positive cancers. The protocol was immunoSEQ multiplex PCR, while the TCRdb copy is restricted to in-frame clones and leaves out a portion. The table includes tens of thousands of clones, roughly 77% detected once. Sequencing used blood, obtained from a patient who underwent chemoradiotherapy. These receptor sequences come from a human donor with HPV-associated anogenital cancer.

The chain links TRBV7-2 to TRBJ2-5; D unclear. CDR1 and CDR2 (germline): SGHTA, FQGNSA. Trimming removed 5 bases at V and 0 bases at J, with 25 bases between. This CDR3 comprises 19 residues. CDR3 amino acids: CASSPDEAPHSRYQETQYF. As DNA, the CDR3 is TGTGCCAGCAGCCCTGACGAAGCACCTCACTCGAGGTACCAAGAGACCCAGTACTTC.

The V and J genes are TRBV11-3 and TRBJ1-1; TRBD1 might be the D (5 bases). Trimming removed 7 bases from V and 5 bases from J, with 11 bases in between. The V gene's germline CDR1 is SGHNT and CDR2 YENEEA. This CDR3 has 12 amino acids. CDR3 coding DNA: TGTGCCAGCACCCACCGGGGGACTGAAGCTTTCTTT. It is translated as CASTHRGTEAFF.

V and J are TRBV30 and TRBJ2-2; no definite D call. V was clipped by 0 bases and J by 7 bases, with 9 bases between them. The germline V gene encodes CDR1 GTSNPN and CDR2 SVGIG (reference sequence). The CDR3 extends over 13 amino acids. For the CDR3, the DNA is TGTGCCTGGAGTGTAATGAGCTTCGGGGAGCTGTTTTTT. This encodes CAWSVMSFGELFF.

V and J are TRBV2 and TRBJ1-1, with D possibly being TRBD1 (6 bases). The CDR3 is made up of 15 amino acids. Between the trimmed V and J ends, which lost 6 bases and 4 bases, there was a span of 18 bases. Germline V gene lookup returns CDR1 SNHLY and CDR2 FYNNEI. The DNA of the CDR3 is TGTGCCAGCAGCGGGAGTTGGGGGCTGGGCACTGAAGCTTTCTTT. Its protein product is CASSGSWGLGTEAFF.

This chain joins TRBV27 and TRBJ1-1; D may be TRBD1 (5 bases). From germline, CDR1 is MNHEY and CDR2 SMNVEV (reference sequence). The V gene lost 10 bases and the J gene lost 5 bases, with 23 bases spanning the gap. This CDR3 has 15 residues. The CDR3, as DNA: TGTGCCACCTCCAGGGACCCCCCCGCACTGACTGAAGCTTTCTTT. Translating it yields CATSRDPPALTEAFF.

The chain has TRBV11-2 and TRBJ1-1; no definite D call. Per the germline V gene, CDR1 is SGHAT and CDR2 is FQNNGV. The CDR3 is 14 residues long. Trimming pared 5 bases from V and 1 base from J, leaving 11 bases between. The CDR3 DNA reads as TGTGCCAGCAGCAACATACAGAAGAACACTGAAGCTTTCTTT. Encoded protein: CASSNIQKNTEAFF. Full variable domain (missing parts from reference TRBV11-2 and TRBJ1-1): EAGVAQSPRYKIIEKRQSVAFWCNPISGHATLYWYQQILGQGPKLLIQFQNNGVVDDSQLPKDRFSAERLKGVDSTLKIQPAKLEDSAVYLCASSNIQKNTEAFFGQGTRLTVV.

The chain joins TRBV11-3 to TRBJ2-3; the match to TRBD2 covers 12 bases. V lost 5 bases, J lost 5 bases, and 14 bases stayed unmatched. The germline V gene has CDR1 SGHNT and CDR2 YENEEA. The CDR3 consists of 18 residues. This chain's CDR3 is CASSATPSLAGGQDTQYF. Here the CDR3 DNA reads TGTGCCAGCAGCGCCACCCCCTCACTAGCGGGGGGCCAAGATACGCAGTATTTT. The full variable domain, completed using reference TRBV11-3 and TRBJ2-3, is EAGVVQSPRYKIIEKKQPVAFWCNPISGHNTLYWYLQNLGQGPELLIRYENEEAVDDSQLPKDRFSAERLKGVDSTLKIQPAELGDSAVYLCASSATPSLAGGQDTQYFGPGTRLTVL.

This sequence joins TRBV19 and TRBJ1-5; tentatively, D is TRBD1 (5 bases). Germline V CDR1 and CDR2: LNHDA, SQIVND (reference sequence). CDR3 length: 15 amino acids. Trimming took 1 base from V and 0 from J, leaving 7 bases between them. CDR3 coding DNA: TGTGCCAGTAGTATAGTAGGGGATAGCAATCAGCCCCAGCATTTT. It yields the protein CASSIVGDSNQPQHF.

This chain links TRBV29-1 with TRBJ1-6; D ambiguous. Germline assignment: CDR1 SQVTM and CDR2 ANQGSEA. Trimming removed 6 bases from V and 3 bases from J, with 9 bases in between. The CDR3 length is 13 residues. This CDR3 is CSVATDYNSPLHF. As DNA, the CDR3 is TGCAGCGTAGCTACGGACTATAATTCACCCCTCCACTTT. Looking up the rest from reference TRBV29-1 and TRBJ1-6 gives the full variable domain: SAVISQKPSRDICQRGTSLTIQCQVDSQVTMMFWYRQQPGQSLTLIATANQGSEATYESGFVIDKFPISRPNLTFSTLTVSNMSPEDSSIYLCSVATDYNSPLHFGNGTRLTVT.

This rearrangement joins TRBV9 to TRBJ2-1; D call uncertain. Germline V gene sequence: CDR1 SGDLS, CDR2 YYNGEE. This CDR3 region has 15 residues. V lost 0 bases and J lost 5, with 12 bases in between. The CDR3 region has the DNA TGTGCCAGCAGCGTAGGCCTCGCTAACAACAATGAGCAGTTCTTC. As protein: CASSVGLANNNEQFF.

The rearrangement links TRBV11-2 to TRBJ1-1; no clear D. Per the germline V gene, CDR1 is SGHAT and CDR2 is FQNNGV. The CDR3 length is 8 residues. The V end was cut by 8 bases, the J end by 6 bases, with 1 base between. This CDR3 is CASPEAFF. CDR3 DNA: TGTGCCAGCCCTGAAGCTTTCTTT.

V gene TRBV19 combines with J gene TRBJ2-1; 12 bases align to TRBD2. The CDR3 spans 16 residues. Trimming took 3 bases from V and 7 from J; bases not matched to a gene: 7. Germline CDR1 is LNHDA and CDR2 is SQIVND (reference sequence). DNA for the CDR3: TGTGCCAGTAGTATCCGGCTAGCGGGGGGGTGGAATGAGCAGTTCTTC. Amino acid sequence: CASSIRLAGGWNEQFF.

This sequence joins TRBV2 and TRBJ2-1; weak D call: TRBD2 (6 bases). The CDR3 is 15 amino acids. Looked up from germline, CDR1 is SNHLY and CDR2 is FYNNEI. The ends were cut back, 10 bases at V and 5 bases at J, with 21 bases in the middle. CDR3 residues: CAIDPFLARDNEQFF. The CDR3 coding sequence is TGTGCCATCGATCCTTTCCTAGCGCGAGACAATGAGCAGTTCTTC.

This clone was seen more than once but under ten times. The J gene is TRBJ1-5, the V gene TRBV7-2; perhaps TRBD1 as D (5 bases). CDR1 is SGHTA and CDR2 is FQGNSA in the germline V gene. There are 15 residues in the CDR3. V lost 2 bases and J lost 5, with 13 bases in between. CDR3: CASSLSQGGHQPQHF. DNA for the CDR3: TGTGCCAGCAGCTTAAGCCAGGGCGGGCATCAGCCCCAGCATTTT.

This clone was counted between two and nine times. The chain is built from TRBV27 and TRBJ2-7; 9 bases line up with TRBD2. Looked up from germline, CDR1 is MNHEY and CDR2 is SMNVEV (reference sequence). The CDR3 sequence is 15 residues long. V trimming: 6 bases; J trimming: 2 bases; junction bases outside the gene matches: 8. For the CDR3, the DNA is TGTGCCAGCAGGTCTTTTGGCGGGGGGGCCTACGAGCAGTACTTC. Its translation is CASRSFGGGAYEQYF.